This entry lists 5 T cell receptor beta chains sequenced from one sample in a study of PD-1 blockade in classical Hodgkin lymphoma. Time point of the sample: newly diagnosed, previously untreated cHL patient sample. Assay used: immunoSEQ multiplex PCR; TCRdb lists only in-frame clones, some missing. Of some 70,000 clones listed, nearly 95% are singletons. The source material was peripheral blood mononuclear cells (PBMCs). The receptors were gathered from a human donor with classical Hodgkin lymphoma.

The chain couples TRBV10-3 to TRBJ2-7; TRBD1 matches at 7 bases. Germline CDR1 reads ENHRY; CDR2 reads SYGVKD. V dropped 3 bases and J dropped 3; count of bases not matched to a gene: 8. The CDR3 is 15 residues long. The CDR3 DNA sequence: TGTGCCATCAGTGATACCGTCCGGGACAGCTACGAGCAGTACTTC. It codes for CAISDTVRDSYEQYF.

The chain couples TRBV11-3 to TRBJ2-1, with D perhaps TRBD1 (6 bases). This CDR3 comprises 12 residues. Looked up from germline, CDR1 is SGHNT and CDR2 is YENEEA. The V end was cut by 5 bases, the J end by 7 bases, with 9 bases between. The CDR3 reads CASSAGTNEQFF. The CDR3, as DNA: TGTGCCAGCAGCGCAGGGACAAATGAGCAGTTCTTC. Together with reference TRBV11-3 and TRBJ2-1, the CDR3 gives the full variable domain: EAGVVQSPRYKIIEKKQPVAFWCNPISGHNTLYWYLQNLGQGPELLIRYENEEAVDDSQLPKDRFSAERLKGVDSTLKIQPAELGDSAVYLCASSAGTNEQFFGPGTRLTVL.

The chain is built from TRBV11-2 and TRBJ2-7; 7 bases fit TRBD1. The V and J ends lost 0 bases and 1 base, in that order; junction bases with no gene match: 6. CDR1 and CDR2 from the germline V gene are SGHAT and FQNNGV. This CDR3 contains 16 residues. The CDR3 bases are TGTGCCAGCAGCTTAGATCTAGAGACAGGGTCCTACGAGCAGTACTTC. Its protein is CASSLDLETGSYEQYF.

A single count supports this clone. This chain links TRBV6-5 with TRBJ2-5, with D possibly TRBD1 on 6 matching bases. Trimming cost V 8 bases and J 2 bases, with 12 bases left between them. CDR1 MNHEY and CDR2 SVGAGI come from the germline V gene. The CDR3 runs to 13 residues. In DNA, the CDR3 is TGTGCCAGCCGAGGGGGAGTTCAAGAGACCCAGTACTTC. Translation: CASRGGVQETQYF.

This clone appeared a single time. The rearrangement links TRBV7-2 to TRBJ1-5; D call uncertain. Germline V lookup: CDR1 SGHTA, CDR2 FQGNSA. Trimming cost V 5 bases and J 7 bases, with 18 bases left between them. The CDR3 covers 15 residues. In nucleotides, the CDR3 is TGTGCCAGCAGCCCCGGTCCAGAAAGACGCCAGCCCCAGCATTTT. This encodes CASSPGPERRQPQHF.